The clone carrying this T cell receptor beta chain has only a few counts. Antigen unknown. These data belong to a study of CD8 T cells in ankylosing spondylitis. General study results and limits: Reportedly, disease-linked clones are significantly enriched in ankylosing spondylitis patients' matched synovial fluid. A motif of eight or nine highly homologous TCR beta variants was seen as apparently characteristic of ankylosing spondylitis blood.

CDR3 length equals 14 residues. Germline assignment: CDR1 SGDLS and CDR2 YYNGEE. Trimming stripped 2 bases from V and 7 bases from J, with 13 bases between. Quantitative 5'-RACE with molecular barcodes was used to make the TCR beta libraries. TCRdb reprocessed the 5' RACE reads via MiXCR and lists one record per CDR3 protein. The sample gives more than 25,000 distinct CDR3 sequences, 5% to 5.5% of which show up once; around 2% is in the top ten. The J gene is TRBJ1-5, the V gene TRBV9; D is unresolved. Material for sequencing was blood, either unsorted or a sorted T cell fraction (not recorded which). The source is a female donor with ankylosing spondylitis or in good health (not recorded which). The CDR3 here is CASSVGGGEQPQHF. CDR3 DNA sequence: TGTGCCAGCAGCGTGGGAGGCGGGGAACAGCCCCAGCATTTT.